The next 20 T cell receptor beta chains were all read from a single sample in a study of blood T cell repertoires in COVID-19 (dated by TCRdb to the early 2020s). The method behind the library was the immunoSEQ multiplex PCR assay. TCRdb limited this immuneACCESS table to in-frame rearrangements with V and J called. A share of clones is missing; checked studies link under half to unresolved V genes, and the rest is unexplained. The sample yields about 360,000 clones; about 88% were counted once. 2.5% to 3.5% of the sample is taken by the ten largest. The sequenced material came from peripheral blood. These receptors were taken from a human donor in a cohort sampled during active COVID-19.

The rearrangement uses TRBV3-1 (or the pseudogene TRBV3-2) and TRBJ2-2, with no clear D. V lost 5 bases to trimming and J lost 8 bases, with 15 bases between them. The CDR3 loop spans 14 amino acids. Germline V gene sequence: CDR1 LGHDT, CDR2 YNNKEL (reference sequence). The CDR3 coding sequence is TGTGCCAGCAGCTGGAGCCGGCGGTCTGGGGAGCTGTTTTTT. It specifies CASSWSRRSGELFF.

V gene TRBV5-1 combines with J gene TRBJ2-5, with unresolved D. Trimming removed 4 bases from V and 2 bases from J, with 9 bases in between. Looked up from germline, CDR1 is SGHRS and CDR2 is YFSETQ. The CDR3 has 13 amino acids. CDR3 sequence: CASSTTIQETQYF. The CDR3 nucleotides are TGCGCCAGCAGCACGACAATTCAAGAGACCCAGTACTTC.

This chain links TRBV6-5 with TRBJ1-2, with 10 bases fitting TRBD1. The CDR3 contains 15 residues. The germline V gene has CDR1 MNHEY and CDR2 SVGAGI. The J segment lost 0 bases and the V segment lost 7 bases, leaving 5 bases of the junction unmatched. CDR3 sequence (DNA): TGTGCCAGCACGGACAGGGGGATATCTAACTATGGCTACACCTTC. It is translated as CASTDRGISNYGYTF.

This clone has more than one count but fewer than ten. In nucleotides, the CDR3 is TGTGCCAGCAGCTTAACGGGACAGTCCTACAATGAGCAGTTCTTC. Translated: CASSLTGQSYNEQFF. This sequence joins TRBV7-8 and TRBJ2-1; 7 positions agree with TRBD1. CDR1 and CDR2 (germline): SGHVS, FQNEAQ. This CDR3 has 15 amino acids. V dropped 2 bases and J dropped 1; count of bases not matched to a gene: 2.

CDR3 bases: TGCGCCAGCAGCTTGCTGCGGGGGGGCCCAGAGACCCAGTACTTC. This sequence encodes CASSLLRGGPETQYF. The chain employs TRBV5-1 and TRBJ2-5, with 9 bases lining up with TRBD2. This CDR3 comprises 15 residues. The germline V gene encodes CDR1 SGHRS and CDR2 YFSETQ. V shed 1 base and J 4 bases; nucleotides not matched to a gene: 5. Full variable domain (rest looked up from reference TRBV5-1 and TRBJ2-5): KAGVTQTPRYLIKTRGQQVTLSCSPISGHRSVSWYQQTPGQGLQFLFEYFSETQRNKGNFPGRFSGRQFSNSRSEMNVSTLELGDSALYLCASSLLRGGPETQYFGPGTRLLVL.

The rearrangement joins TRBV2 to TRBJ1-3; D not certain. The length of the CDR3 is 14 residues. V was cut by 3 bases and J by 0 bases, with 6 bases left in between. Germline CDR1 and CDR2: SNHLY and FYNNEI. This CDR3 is CASSDPVSGNTIYF. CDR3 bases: TGTGCCAGCAGTGACCCGGTCTCTGGAAACACCATATATTTT.

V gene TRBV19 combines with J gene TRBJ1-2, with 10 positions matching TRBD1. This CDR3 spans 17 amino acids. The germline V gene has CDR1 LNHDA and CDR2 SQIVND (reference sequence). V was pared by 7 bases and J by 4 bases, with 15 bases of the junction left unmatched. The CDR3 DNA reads TGTGCCAGTAAAGCGAGACCCGGGACAGGGGTAGGCTATGGCTACACCTTC. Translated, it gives CASKARPGTGVGYGYTF.

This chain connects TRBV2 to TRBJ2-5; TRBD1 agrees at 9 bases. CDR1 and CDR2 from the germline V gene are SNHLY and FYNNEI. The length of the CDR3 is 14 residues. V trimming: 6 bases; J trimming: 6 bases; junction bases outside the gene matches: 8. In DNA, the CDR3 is TGTGCCAGCAGACGGGACAGGGTGGCTCAGACCCAGTACTTC. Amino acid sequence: CASRRDRVAQTQYF. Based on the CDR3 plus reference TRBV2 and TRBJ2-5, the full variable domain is EPEVTQTPSHQVTQMGQEVILRCVPISNHLYFYWYRQILGQKVEFLVSFYNNEISEKSEIFDDQFSVERPDGSNFTLKIRSTKLEDSAMYFCASRRDRVAQTQYFGPGTRLLVL.

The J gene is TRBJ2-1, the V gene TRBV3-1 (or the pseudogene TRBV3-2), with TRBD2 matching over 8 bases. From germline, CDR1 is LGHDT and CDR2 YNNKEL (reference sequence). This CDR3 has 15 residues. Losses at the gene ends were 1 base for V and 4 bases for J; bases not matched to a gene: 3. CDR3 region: CASSQGPSGYNEQFF. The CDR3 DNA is TGTGCCAGCAGCCAAGGGCCTAGCGGGTACAATGAGCAGTTCTTC.

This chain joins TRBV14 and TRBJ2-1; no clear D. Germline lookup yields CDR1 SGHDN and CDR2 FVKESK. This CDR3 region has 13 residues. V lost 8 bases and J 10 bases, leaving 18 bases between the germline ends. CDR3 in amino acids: CASRRGPTEEQFF. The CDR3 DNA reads TGTGCCAGCCGACGCGGCCCGACCGAAGAGCAGTTCTTC.

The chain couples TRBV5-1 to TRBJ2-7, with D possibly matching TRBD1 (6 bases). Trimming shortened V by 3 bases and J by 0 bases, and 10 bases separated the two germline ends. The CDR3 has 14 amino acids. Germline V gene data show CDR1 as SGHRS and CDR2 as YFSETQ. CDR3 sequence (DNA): TGCGCCAGCAGCTCCAGACAGGACTCCTACGAGCAGTACTTC. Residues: CASSSRQDSYEQYF.

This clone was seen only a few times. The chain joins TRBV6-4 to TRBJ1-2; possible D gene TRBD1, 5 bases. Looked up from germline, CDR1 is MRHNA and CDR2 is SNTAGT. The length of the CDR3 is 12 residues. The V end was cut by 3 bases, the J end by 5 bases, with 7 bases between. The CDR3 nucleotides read TGTGCCAGCAGTGATACAGGTTATGGCTACACCTTC. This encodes CASSDTGYGYTF.

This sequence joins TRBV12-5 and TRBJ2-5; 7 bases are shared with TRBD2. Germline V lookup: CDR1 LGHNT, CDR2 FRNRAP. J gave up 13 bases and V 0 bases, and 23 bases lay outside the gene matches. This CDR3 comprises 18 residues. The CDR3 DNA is TGTGCTAGTGGTTTGGTCGCGGGAGATAGGTGCCTTGACCCAAAAGGGTACTTC. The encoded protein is CASGLVAGDRCLDPKGYF.

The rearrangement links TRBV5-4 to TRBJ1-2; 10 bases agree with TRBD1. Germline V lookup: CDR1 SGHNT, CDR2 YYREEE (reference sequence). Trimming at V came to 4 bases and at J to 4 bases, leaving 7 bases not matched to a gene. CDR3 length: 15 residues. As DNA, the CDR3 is TGTGCCAGCAGCCACCGGACAGGGGGTAGCTATGGCTACACCTTC. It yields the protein CASSHRTGGSYGYTF.

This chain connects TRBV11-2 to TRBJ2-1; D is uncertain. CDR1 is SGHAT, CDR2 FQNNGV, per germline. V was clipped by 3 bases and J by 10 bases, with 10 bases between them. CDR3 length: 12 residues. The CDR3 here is CASSFGLEEQFF. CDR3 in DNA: TGTGCCAGCAGCTTCGGGTTGGAAGAGCAGTTCTTC.

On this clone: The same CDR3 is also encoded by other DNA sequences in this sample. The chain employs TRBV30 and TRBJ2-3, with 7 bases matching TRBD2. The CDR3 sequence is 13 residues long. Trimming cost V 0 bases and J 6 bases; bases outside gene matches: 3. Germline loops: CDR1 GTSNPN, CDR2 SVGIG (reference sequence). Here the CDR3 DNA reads TGTGCCTGGAGTGTACTGGGGGGGGATACGCAGTATTTT. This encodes CAWSVLGGDTQYF. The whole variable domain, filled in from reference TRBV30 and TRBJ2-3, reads SQTIHQWPATLVQPVGSPLSLECTVEGTSNPNLYWYRQAAGRGLQLLFYSVGIGQISSEVPQNLSASRPQDRQFILSSKKLLLSDSGFYLCAWSVLGGDTQYFGPGTRLTVL.

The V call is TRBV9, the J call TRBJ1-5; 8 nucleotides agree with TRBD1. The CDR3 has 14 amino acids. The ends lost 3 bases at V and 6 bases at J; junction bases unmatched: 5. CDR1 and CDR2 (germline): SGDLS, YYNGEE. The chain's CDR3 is CASSAYDRGQPQHF. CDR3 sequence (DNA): TGTGCCAGCAGCGCCTACGACAGGGGTCAGCCCCAGCATTTT.

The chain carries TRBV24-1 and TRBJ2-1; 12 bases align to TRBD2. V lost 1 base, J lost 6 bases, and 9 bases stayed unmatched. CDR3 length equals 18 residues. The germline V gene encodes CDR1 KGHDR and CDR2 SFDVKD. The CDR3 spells CATSDLPSGGAGRNEQFF. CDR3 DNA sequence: TGTGCCACCAGTGATTTACCTAGCGGGGGGGCAGGGCGCAATGAGCAGTTCTTC.

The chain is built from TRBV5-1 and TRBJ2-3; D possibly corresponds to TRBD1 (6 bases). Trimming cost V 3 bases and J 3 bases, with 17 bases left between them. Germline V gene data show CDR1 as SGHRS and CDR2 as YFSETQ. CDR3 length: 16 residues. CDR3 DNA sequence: TGCGCCAGCAGCTCTTACGACAGGCCTGCGACAGATACGCAGTATTTT. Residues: CASSSYDRPATDTQYF. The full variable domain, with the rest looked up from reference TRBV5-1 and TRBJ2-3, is KAGVTQTPRYLIKTRGQQVTLSCSPISGHRSVSWYQQTPGQGLQFLFEYFSETQRNKGNFPGRFSGRQFSNSRSEMNVSTLELGDSALYLCASSSYDRPATDTQYFGPGTRLTVL.

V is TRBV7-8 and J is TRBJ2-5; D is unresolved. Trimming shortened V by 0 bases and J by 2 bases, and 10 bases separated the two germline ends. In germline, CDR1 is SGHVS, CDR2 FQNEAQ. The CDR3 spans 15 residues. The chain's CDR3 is CASSLASLQQETQYF. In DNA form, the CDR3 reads TGTGCCAGCAGCTTAGCGTCTTTACAGCAAGAGACCCAGTACTTC.